This T cell receptor beta chain stems from a study of regulatory T cells in long-lasting Graves disease. J was trimmed by 5 bases and V by 1 base; bases with no gene match: 4. The CDR3 is 15 residues long. Germline CDR1 is SGHTA and CDR2 is FQGTGA. Time point meaning: persistent/refractory GD, antithyroid drugs over 5 years with positive TRAb. Construction of the TCR library relied on RNA isolated from PBMCs. For TCR beta, libraries came from iRepertoire HTBI primers and Arm-PCR of CDR3 regions. TCRdb redid the calling of the multiplex PCR reads with MiXCR, one entry per CDR3 protein. Seen here are 350,000 to 500,000 distinct CDR3 sequences, approximately 22% observed once, and the top ten hold approximately 15%.

The chain uses TRBV7-3 and TRBJ2-2, with TRBD1 matching over 7 bases. The source material was peripheral blood mononuclear cells (PBMCs), sampled when the disease was refractory, from a patient treated with antithyroid drugs. The source is a female donor with Graves disease. In DNA form, the CDR3 reads TGTGCCAGCAGCTTAAGGGGGACAGAGACCGGGGAGCTGTTTTTT. Amino acids: CASSLRGTETGELFF.